Below, 25 T cell receptor beta chains from the same sample are listed, as sequenced in a study of glioma-infiltrating T cells after dendritic cell vaccination. Here immunoSEQ multiplex PCR was the method, and the copy in TCRdb shows in-frame clones only, minus some. The data hold around 37,000 clones, with 70% to 85% observed a single time. This material consisted of blood, taken before dendritic cell vaccination. Receptors were obtained from a human donor with glioblastoma.

The chain recombines TRBV28 with TRBJ1-5; D is uncertain. Germline CDR1 is MDHEN and CDR2 is SYDVKM. This CDR3 has 15 amino acids. The V gene lost 6 bases and the J gene lost 5 bases, with 17 bases spanning the gap. Here the CDR3 reads CASRVSGGDHQPQHF. The DNA of the CDR3 is TGTGCCAGCAGGGTATCTGGCGGAGATCATCAGCCCCAGCATTTT.

A word on this clone: One end of the junction varies from germline; a read error may be responsible. This chain connects TRBV28 to TRBJ1-5; 9 nucleotides align to TRBD1. Germline lookup yields CDR1 MDHEN and CDR2 SYDVKM. This CDR3 is built from 12 residues. Here the CDR3 reads CASSLPGTGSTF. In nucleotides, the CDR3 is TGTGCCAGCAGTTTACCCGGGACAGGGTCAACTTTT.

This chain joins TRBV6-1 and TRBJ1-3; possibly TRBD1 for D (6 bases). The V gene lost 8 bases and the J gene lost 11 bases, with 19 bases spanning the gap. Germline V gene sequence: CDR1 MNHNS, CDR2 SASEGT. This CDR3 is 13 amino acids long. The DNA for the CDR3 is TGTGCCAGCCCGGAGGGGGGGAGGTCGTCCATATATTTT. Its translation is CASPEGGRSSIYF.

V is TRBV27 and J is TRBJ2-7; 11 bases match TRBD1. Germline loops: CDR1 MNHEY, CDR2 SMNVEV (reference sequence). The CDR3 is made up of 14 amino acids. The junction had 3 bases not matched to a gene; V was cut back by 5 bases and J by 3 bases. CDR3 residues: CASSAGTGGYEQYF. The CDR3 region has the DNA TGTGCCAGCAGTGCGGGGACAGGGGGCTACGAGCAGTACTTC.

The chain links TRBV5-6 to TRBJ2-1, with TRBD1 matching 7 bases. CDR3 length equals 14 residues. V trimming: 1 base; J trimming: 4 bases; junction bases outside the gene matches: 2. In germline, CDR1 is SGHDT, CDR2 YYEEEE. The CDR3 DNA sequence: TGTGCCAGCAGCTTGACAGGGGTGTACAATGAGCAGTTCTTC. Translation: CASSLTGVYNEQFF.

J is TRBJ2-4 and V is TRBV7-2; TRBD1 agrees at 10 bases. Trimming took 5 bases from V and 1 from J; bases not matched to a gene: 14. The CDR3 is made up of 19 amino acids. Germline V lookup: CDR1 SGHTA, CDR2 FQGNSA. The CDR3 DNA reads as TGTGCCAGCAGCATATCGACAGGGGGCATGTTCCCGGCCAAAAACATTCAGTACTTC. It specifies CASSISTGGMFPAKNIQYF. Full variable domain (rest looked up from reference TRBV7-2 and TRBJ2-4): GAGVSQSPSNKVTEKGKDVELRCDPISGHTALYWYRQSLGQGLEFLIYFQGNSAPDKSGLPSDRFSAERTGGSVSTLTIQRTQQEDSAVYLCASSISTGGMFPAKNIQYFGAGTRLSVL.

The gene calls are TRBV5-1 and TRBJ2-2, with 9 bases fitting TRBD2. The CDR3 totals 18 residues. J was trimmed by 3 bases and V by 0 bases; bases with no gene match: 9. Looked up from germline, CDR1 is SGHRS and CDR2 is YFSETQ. CDR3 bases: TGCGCCAGCAGCTTGGGAGTCGCGGGGGGGCAATACACCGGGGAGCTGTTTTTT. Translated: CASSLGVAGGQYTGELFF.

The table lists this clone with a count of one. The chain employs TRBV10-3 and TRBJ1-2, with 10 bases matching TRBD1. Germline trimming cut 5 bases from V and 3 bases from J; bases unmatched to any gene: 9. Germline lookup yields CDR1 ENHRY and CDR2 SYGVKD. The CDR3 sequence is 16 residues long. The CDR3 sequence is CAISPGTGAGDYGYTF. Here the CDR3 DNA reads TGTGCCATCAGTCCCGGGACAGGGGCGGGAGACTATGGCTACACCTTC.

In this sample, this clone is medium-sized. The rearrangement uses TRBV19 and TRBJ2-7; 9 positions match TRBD1. V was clipped by 0 bases and J by 4 bases; unmatched bases: 10. The CDR3 spans 17 residues. Germline CDR1 and CDR2: LNHDA and SQIVND (reference sequence). CDR3 amino acids: CASSIEGGQGLRYEQYF. The CDR3 DNA follows: TGTGCCAGTAGTATAGAAGGTGGACAGGGGTTGAGGTACGAGCAGTACTTC.

J is TRBJ1-5 and V is TRBV30, with D unresolved. This CDR3 spans 13 amino acids. V lost 2 bases, J lost 0 bases, and 5 bases lay in between. Germline CDR1 GTSNPN, CDR2 SVGIG (reference sequence). CDR3 nucleotide sequence: TGTGCCTGGAGTCTAGATAGCAATCAGCCCCAGCATTTT. This sequence encodes CAWSLDSNQPQHF. Variable domain in full (rest from reference TRBV30 and TRBJ1-5): SQTIHQWPATLVQPVGSPLSLECTVEGTSNPNLYWYRQAAGRGLQLLFYSVGIGQISSEVPQNLSASRPQDRQFILSSKKLLLSDSGFYLCAWSLDSNQPQHFGDGTRLSIL.

The chain recombines TRBV13 with TRBJ2-1, with 12 nucleotides matching TRBD2. Germline lookup yields CDR1 PRHDT and CDR2 FYEKMQ (reference sequence). This CDR3 is 18 amino acids long. V shed 4 bases and J 2 bases; nucleotides not matched to a gene: 9. The CDR3 region is CASSSLAGGLVTYNEQFF. CDR3 bases: TGTGCCAGCAGCTCACTAGCGGGGGGCTTGGTGACCTACAATGAGCAGTTCTTC.

The rearrangement links TRBV29-1 to TRBJ1-1; D might be TRBD1 (5 bases). The CDR3 contains 13 residues. Germline-derived CDR1 and CDR2 are SQVTM and ANQGSEA. V shed 4 bases and J shed 5 bases, with 14 bases lying between them. The CDR3 region is CSVAGGKGTEAFF. DNA for the CDR3: TGCAGCGTTGCAGGCGGAAAGGGGACTGAAGCTTTCTTT.

The chain uses TRBV6-6 and TRBJ1-5, with 8 positions matching TRBD1. There are 15 residues in the CDR3. Germline V CDR1 and CDR2: MNHNY, SVGAGI (reference sequence). Unmatched junction bases numbered 2, after V lost 0 bases and J lost 4 bases. CDR3 in DNA: TGTGCCAGCAGTTACTCCCACAGGGGGAATCAGCCCCAGCATTTT. This codes for CASSYSHRGNQPQHF.

The chain is built from TRBV4-3 and TRBJ2-5; 8 bases match TRBD1. The CDR3 is 14 amino acids. Germline V lookup: CDR1 LGHNA, CDR2 YSLEER. With V trimmed by 4 bases and J by 4 bases, 5 bases remained unmatched. The DNA for the CDR3 is TGCGCCAGCAGCCCTGGACAGGGTAGAGAGACCCAGTACTTC. This translates into CASSPGQGRETQYF.

The chain couples TRBV5-5 to TRBJ1-6; 8 bases align to TRBD1. Trimming cost V 0 bases and J 0 bases; bases outside gene matches: 8. Per germline, CDR1 SGHKS and CDR2 YYEKEE (reference sequence). The CDR3 consists of 19 residues. The CDR3 protein is CASSLGGTGPSSYNSPLHF. The CDR3 DNA reads TGTGCCAGCAGCTTGGGGGGGACAGGACCAAGCTCCTATAATTCACCCCTCCACTTT.

The chain links TRBV18 to TRBJ2-2; the D gene is possibly TRBD2 (6 bases). CDR1 and CDR2 from the germline V gene are KGHSH and LQKENI. CDR3 length equals 15 residues. V shed 2 bases and J shed 6 bases, with 13 bases lying between them. CDR3 sequence: CASSPGTFLSGELFF. In DNA, the CDR3 is TGTGCCAGCTCACCAGGGACTTTTCTTTCCGGGGAGCTGTTTTTT.

The V call is TRBV27, the J call TRBJ2-7; the D gene is possibly TRBD2 (6 bases). V was shortened by 5 bases and J by 4 bases, with 18 bases between the two germline ends. The CDR3 runs to 15 residues. The V gene's germline CDR1 is MNHEY and CDR2 SMNVEV (reference sequence). The CDR3 DNA is TGTGCCAGCAGTGTAGGAACCGGTGCGGGGTACGAGCAGTACTTC. Translated, it gives CASSVGTGAGYEQYF.

The chain has TRBV4-3 and TRBJ1-4; D is uncertain. Germline CDR1 LGHNA, CDR2 YSLEER. The CDR3 runs to 13 residues. Trimming took off 5 bases at V and 7 bases at J, with 11 bases between the two ends. CDR3 sequence (DNA): TGCGCCAGCAGCGAAGGGTCAGGTGAAAAACTGTTTTTT. Translation gives CASSEGSGEKLFF.

V is TRBV7-3 and J is TRBJ2-1; TRBD1 matches at 10 bases. Germline values: CDR1 SGHTA, CDR2 FQGTGA. The V gene end was trimmed by 8 bases and the J gene end by 6 bases; junction bases not matched to a gene: 4. The CDR3 spans 13 residues. CDR3 loop: CASGRTGGNEQFF. CDR3 bases: TGTGCCAGCGGCAGGACAGGGGGCAATGAGCAGTTCTTC.

V is TRBV6-5 and J is TRBJ2-5; D is possibly TRBD1 (6 bases). V dropped 6 bases and J dropped 2 bases, with 16 bases sitting between them. CDR1 MNHEY and CDR2 SVGAGI come from the germline V gene. This CDR3 spans 15 amino acids. CDR3 residues: CASSSTPGQQETQYF. The CDR3 DNA reads as TGTGCCAGCAGCTCCACCCCCGGACAGCAAGAGACCCAGTACTTC.

Concerning this clone itself: This sample also contains other DNA sequences that code for the same CDR3. The chain joins TRBV5-8 to TRBJ1-6; 9 nucleotides align to TRBD1. The CDR3 is 15 amino acids. Germline-derived CDR1 and CDR2 are SGHTS and YDEGEE. V trimming: 4 bases; J trimming: 7 bases; junction bases outside the gene matches: 6. CDR3 nucleotide sequence: TGTGCCAGCAGCCCGGGGACAGGGCAGAATTCACCCCTCCACTTT. Its protein is CASSPGTGQNSPLHF.

The gene calls are TRBV9 and TRBJ2-3; D uncertain. From germline, CDR1 is SGDLS and CDR2 YYNGEE. Trimming removed 4 bases at V and 0 bases at J, with 6 bases between. The CDR3 runs to 13 residues. The CDR3 nucleotides are TGTGCCAGCAGCTTTAGTAGCACAGATACGCAGTATTTT. Translated: CASSFSSTDTQYF.

The V call is TRBV30, the J call TRBJ2-7; D is perhaps TRBD1 (6 bases). V lost 5 bases to trimming and J lost 0 bases, with 11 bases between them. Germline assignment: CDR1 GTSNPN and CDR2 SVGIG (reference sequence). The CDR3 runs 13 residues. CDR3 in DNA: TGTGCCTGGGGTGGGGACAACTCCTACGAGCAGTACTTC. It yields the protein CAWGGDNSYEQYF.

The chain joins TRBV4-3 to TRBJ2-7; 8 bases line up with TRBD2. Germline V CDR1 and CDR2: LGHNA, YSLEER. The CDR3 is 17 residues long. V gave up 0 bases and J gave up 1 base; unmatched junction bases: 8. The CDR3 sequence: CASSQDPGGWASYEQYF. The CDR3 nucleotides are TGCGCCAGCAGCCAAGATCCGGGGGGGTGGGCGTCCTACGAGCAGTACTTC.

The J gene is TRBJ1-2, the V gene TRBV10-3; TRBD1 might be the D (5 bases). Germline CDR1 is ENHRY and CDR2 is SYGVKD. This CDR3 has 14 residues. V was trimmed by 2 bases and J by 4 bases, leaving 11 bases between them. The CDR3 coding sequence is TGTGCCATCAGTGAGCAGGGACTTTCCTATGGCTACACCTTC. It specifies CAISEQGLSYGYTF.